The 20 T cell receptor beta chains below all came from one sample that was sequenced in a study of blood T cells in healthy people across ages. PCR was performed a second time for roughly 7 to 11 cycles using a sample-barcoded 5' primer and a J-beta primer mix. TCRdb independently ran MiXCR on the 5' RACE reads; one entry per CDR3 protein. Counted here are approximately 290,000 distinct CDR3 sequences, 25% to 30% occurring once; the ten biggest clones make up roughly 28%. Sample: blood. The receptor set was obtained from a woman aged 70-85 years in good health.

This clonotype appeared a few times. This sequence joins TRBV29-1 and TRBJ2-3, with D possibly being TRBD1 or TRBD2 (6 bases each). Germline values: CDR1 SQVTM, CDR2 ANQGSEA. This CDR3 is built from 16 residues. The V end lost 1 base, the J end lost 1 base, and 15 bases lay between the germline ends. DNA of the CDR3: TGCAGCGTTGAAGGAAACAGGGAGGTGGGCACAGATACGCAGTATTTT. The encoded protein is CSVEGNREVGTDTQYF.

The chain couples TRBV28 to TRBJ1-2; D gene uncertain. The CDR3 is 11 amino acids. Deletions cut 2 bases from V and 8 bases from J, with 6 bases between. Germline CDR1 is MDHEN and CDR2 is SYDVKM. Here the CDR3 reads CASSLRAGYTF. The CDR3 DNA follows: TGTGCCAGCAGTTTACGGGCCGGCTACACCTTC.

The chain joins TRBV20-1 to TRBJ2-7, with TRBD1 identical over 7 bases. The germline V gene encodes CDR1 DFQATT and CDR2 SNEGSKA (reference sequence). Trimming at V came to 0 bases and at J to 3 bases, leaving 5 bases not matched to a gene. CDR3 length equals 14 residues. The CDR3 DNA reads TGCAGTGCTAGAGATAACCAGGGGGTCTACGAGCAGTACTTC. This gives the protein CSARDNQGVYEQYF.

The CDR3 nucleotides are TGTGCCAGCAGTTTTAAGGGGAGGGATAATTCACCCCTCCACTTT. Translated, it gives CASSFKGRDNSPLHF. The rearrangement links TRBV27 to TRBJ1-6, with a weak D call TRBD1 (5 bases). The CDR3 totals 15 residues. Per germline, CDR1 MNHEY and CDR2 SMNVEV (reference sequence). V gave up 3 bases and J gave up 5 bases, with 11 bases separating them.

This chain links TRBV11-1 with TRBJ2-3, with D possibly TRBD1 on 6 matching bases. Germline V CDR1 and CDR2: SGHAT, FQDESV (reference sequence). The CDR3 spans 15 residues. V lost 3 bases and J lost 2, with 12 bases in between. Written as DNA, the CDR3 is TGTGCCAGCAGCTTTGGACAGACCCTCACAGATACGCAGTATTTT. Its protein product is CASSFGQTLTDTQYF.

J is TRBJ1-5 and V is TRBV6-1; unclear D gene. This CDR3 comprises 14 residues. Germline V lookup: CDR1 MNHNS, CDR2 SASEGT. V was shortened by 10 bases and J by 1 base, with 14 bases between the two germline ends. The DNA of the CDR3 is TGTGCCACCAAAGCCCAGAGAAGCAATCAGCCCCAGCATTTT. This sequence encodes CATKAQRSNQPQHF.

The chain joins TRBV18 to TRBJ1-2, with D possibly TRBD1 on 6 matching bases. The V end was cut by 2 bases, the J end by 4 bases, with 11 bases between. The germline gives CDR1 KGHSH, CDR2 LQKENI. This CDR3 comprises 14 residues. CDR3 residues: CASSPRTEPYGYTF. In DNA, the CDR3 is TGTGCCAGCTCACCAAGGACAGAACCCTATGGCTACACCTTC. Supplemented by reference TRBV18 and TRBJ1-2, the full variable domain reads NAGVMQNPRHLVRRRGQEARLRCSPMKGHSHVYWYRQLPEEGLKFMVYLQKENIIDESGMPKERFSAEFPKEGPSILRIQQVVRGDSAAYFCASSPRTEPYGYTFGSGTRLTVV.

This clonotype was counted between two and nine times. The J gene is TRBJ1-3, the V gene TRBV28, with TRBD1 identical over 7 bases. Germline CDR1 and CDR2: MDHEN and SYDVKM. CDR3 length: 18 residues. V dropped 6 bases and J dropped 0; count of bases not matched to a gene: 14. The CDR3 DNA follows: TGTGCCAGCAGAGGTTCTTCCACAGGGGCGAACTCTGGAAACACCATATATTTT. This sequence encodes CASRGSSTGANSGNTIYF.

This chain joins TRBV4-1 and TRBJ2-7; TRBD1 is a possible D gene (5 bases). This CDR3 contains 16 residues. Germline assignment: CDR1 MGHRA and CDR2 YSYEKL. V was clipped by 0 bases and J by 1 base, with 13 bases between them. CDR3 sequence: CASSQDPTGFSYEQYF. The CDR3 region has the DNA TGCGCCAGCAGCCAAGACCCAACAGGTTTTTCCTACGAGCAGTACTTC.

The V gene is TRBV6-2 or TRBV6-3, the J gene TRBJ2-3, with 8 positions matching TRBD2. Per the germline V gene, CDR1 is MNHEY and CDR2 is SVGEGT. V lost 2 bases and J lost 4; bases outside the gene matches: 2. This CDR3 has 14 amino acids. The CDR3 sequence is CASSYRREADTQYF. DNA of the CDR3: TGTGCCAGCAGTTACCGGCGGGAGGCAGATACGCAGTATTTT.

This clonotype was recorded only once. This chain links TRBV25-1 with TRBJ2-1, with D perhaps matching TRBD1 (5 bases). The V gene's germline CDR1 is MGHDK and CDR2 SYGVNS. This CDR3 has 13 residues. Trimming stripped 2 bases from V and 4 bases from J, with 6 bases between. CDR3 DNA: TGTGCCAGCAGTGAAGACAGTTACAATGAGCAGTTCTTC. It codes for CASSEDSYNEQFF.

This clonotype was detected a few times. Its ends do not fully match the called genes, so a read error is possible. The CDR3 coding sequence is TGCAGTGCTAGATTCGGAGGGAGGGACAGGCTGGTTTTT. This codes for CSARFGGRDRLVF. The chain links TRBV20-1 to TRBJ1-4; 8 bases align to TRBD1. The CDR3 sequence is 13 residues long. Germline lookup yields CDR1 DFQATT and CDR2 SNEGSKA (reference sequence).

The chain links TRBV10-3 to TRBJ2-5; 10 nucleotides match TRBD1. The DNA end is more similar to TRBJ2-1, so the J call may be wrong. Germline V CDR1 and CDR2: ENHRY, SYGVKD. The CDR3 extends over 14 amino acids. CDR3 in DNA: TGTGCCATCAGGGCGACAGGGGGCGGGGATGAGCAGTTCTTC. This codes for CAIRATGGGDEQFF.

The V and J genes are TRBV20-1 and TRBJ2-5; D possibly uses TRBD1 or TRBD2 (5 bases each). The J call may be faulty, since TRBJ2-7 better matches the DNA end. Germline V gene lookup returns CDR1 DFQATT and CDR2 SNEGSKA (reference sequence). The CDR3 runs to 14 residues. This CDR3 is CSARDRQGPYEQYF. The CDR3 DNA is TGCAGTGCTAGAGATCGCCAGGGACCCTACGAGCAGTACTTC.

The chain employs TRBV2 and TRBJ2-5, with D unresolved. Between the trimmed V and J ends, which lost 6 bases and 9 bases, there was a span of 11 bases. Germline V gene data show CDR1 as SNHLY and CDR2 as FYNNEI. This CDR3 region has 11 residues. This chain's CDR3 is CASSAGVPQYF. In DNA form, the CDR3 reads TGTGCCAGCAGCGCAGGAGTGCCCCAGTACTTC.

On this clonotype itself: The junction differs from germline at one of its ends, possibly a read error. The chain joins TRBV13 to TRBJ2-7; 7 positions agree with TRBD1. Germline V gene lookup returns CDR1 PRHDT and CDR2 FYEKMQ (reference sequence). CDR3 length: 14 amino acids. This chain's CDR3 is CASSRGQLTYEKYF. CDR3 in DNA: TGTGCCAGCAGCAGGGGACAGTTAACCTACGAGAAGTACTTC.

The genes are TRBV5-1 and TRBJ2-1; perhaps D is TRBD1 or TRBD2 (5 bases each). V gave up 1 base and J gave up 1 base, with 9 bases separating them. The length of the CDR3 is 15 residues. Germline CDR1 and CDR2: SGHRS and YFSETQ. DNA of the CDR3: TGCGCCAGCAGCTTGAGCGGACAATCCTACAATGAGCAGTTCTTC. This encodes CASSLSGQSYNEQFF.

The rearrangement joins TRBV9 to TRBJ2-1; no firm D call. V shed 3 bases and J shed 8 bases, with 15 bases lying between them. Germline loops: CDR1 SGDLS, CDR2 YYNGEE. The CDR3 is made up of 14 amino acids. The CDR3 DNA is TGTGCCAGCAGCGCCGGAAGATTGGACGATGAGCAGTTCTTC. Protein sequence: CASSAGRLDDEQFF. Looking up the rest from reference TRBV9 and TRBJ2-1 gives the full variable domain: DSGVTQTPKHLITATGQRVTLRCSPRSGDLSVYWYQQSLDQGLQFLIQYYNGEERAKGNILERFSAQQFPDLHSELNLSSLELGDSALYFCASSAGRLDDEQFFGPGTRLTVL.

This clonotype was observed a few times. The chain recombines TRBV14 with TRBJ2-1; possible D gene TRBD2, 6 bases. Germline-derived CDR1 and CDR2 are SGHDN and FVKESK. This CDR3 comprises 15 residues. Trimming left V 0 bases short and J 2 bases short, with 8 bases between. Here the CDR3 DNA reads TGTGCCAGCAGCCAAGACGGGACTCCCTACAATGAGCAGTTCTTC. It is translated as CASSQDGTPYNEQFF.

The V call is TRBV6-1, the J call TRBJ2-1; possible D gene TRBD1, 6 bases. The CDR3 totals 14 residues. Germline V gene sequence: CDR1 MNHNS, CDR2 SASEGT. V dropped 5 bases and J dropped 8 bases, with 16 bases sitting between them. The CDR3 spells CASSNRDRYDEQFF. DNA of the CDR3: TGTGCCAGCAGTAACAGGGATCGGTATGATGAGCAGTTCTTC.